One and the same sample provided the 30 T cell receptor beta chains below, sequenced in a study of blood T cell repertoires in COVID-19. Sequenced by immunoSEQ multiplex PCR; TCRdb stores in-frame clones only, minus some. The sample contains 100,000 or so clones, about 76% of which appear only once. The sample was peripheral blood. Receptors originate from a woman between 65 and 79 years old with acute or convalescent COVID-19.

V gene TRBV19 combines with J gene TRBJ1-2, with D maybe TRBD1 (5 bases). CDR1 is LNHDA, CDR2 SQIVND, per germline (reference sequence). The V gene lost 0 bases and the J gene lost 3 bases, with 17 bases spanning the gap. CDR3 length equals 17 residues. The CDR3 DNA is TGTGCCAGTAGTATAGATCGAAGAGGCAGGGTGGACTATGGCTACACCTTC. Encoded protein: CASSIDRRGRVDYGYTF.

The chain joins TRBV7-8 to TRBJ2-7; possibly TRBD1 for D (6 bases). This CDR3 region has 17 residues. Germline V lookup: CDR1 SGHVS, CDR2 FQNEAQ. V was pared by 0 bases and J by 2 bases, with 17 bases between. CDR3: CASSLAVGAGEAYEQYF. The CDR3 DNA follows: TGTGCCAGCAGCTTAGCGGTCGGGGCAGGGGAAGCCTACGAGCAGTACTTC.

V usage is TRBV20-1 and J usage is TRBJ1-1, with 9 bases aligning to TRBD1. Germline trimming cut 3 bases from V and 5 bases from J; bases unmatched to any gene: 10. CDR1 is DFQATT, CDR2 SNEGSKA, per germline (reference sequence). The CDR3 has 15 residues. The CDR3 loop is CSASGTGSHRTEAFF. In DNA, the CDR3 is TGCAGTGCTAGTGGGACAGGGAGTCATAGGACTGAAGCTTTCTTT.

This chain uses TRBV4-1 with TRBJ1-1; weak D call: TRBD1 (6 bases). Germline V lookup: CDR1 MGHRA, CDR2 YSYEKL. Trimming removed 0 bases from V and 0 bases from J, with 17 bases in between. The CDR3 runs 18 residues. CDR3 residues: CASSQEPLRTALNTEAFF. The DNA of the CDR3 is TGCGCCAGCAGCCAAGAACCTCTCCGGACAGCACTGAACACTGAAGCTTTCTTT.

This clone was seen only a few times. The rearrangement links TRBV28 to TRBJ2-1, with 9 bases matching TRBD2. J lost 8 bases, V lost 6 bases, and 14 bases had no gene match. Germline V gene sequence: CDR1 MDHEN, CDR2 SYDVKM. This CDR3 is built from 16 residues. The CDR3, as DNA: TGTGCCAGCAGCCGGAGTGGGCGGGGGGGCACTTATGAGCAGTTCTTC. Its translation is CASSRSGRGGTYEQFF.

This clone was observed a single time. The V and J genes are TRBV12-5 and TRBJ1-4; D remains ambiguous. The CDR3 consists of 15 residues. Germline assignment: CDR1 LGHNT and CDR2 FRNRAP. The V end was cut by 9 bases, the J end by 4 bases, with 18 bases between. CDR3 nucleotide sequence: TGTGCTAGCTGTCCATCCGGAGCCAATAATGAAAAACTGTTTTTT. Its protein is CASCPSGANNEKLFF.

This clone was counted once. The V and J genes are TRBV19 and TRBJ1-1, with a tentative D call TRBD1 (6 bases). V lost 3 bases, J lost 5 bases, and 16 bases lay in between. This CDR3 region has 15 residues. Germline CDR1 reads LNHDA; CDR2 reads SQIVND (reference sequence). In DNA form, the CDR3 reads TGTGCCAGTAGTATCCAGGGGTGGGTAGAAACTGAAGCTTTCTTT. It yields the protein CASSIQGWVETEAFF.

The CDR3: CASTTRAGSGKAFF. In DNA, the CDR3 is TGTGCCAGCACTACAAGGGCTGGGTCGGGGAAAGCTTTCTTT. This chain links TRBV6-5 with TRBJ1-1; D remains ambiguous. The CDR3 consists of 14 residues. V was shortened by 7 bases and J by 9 bases, with 21 bases between the two germline ends. Germline V lookup: CDR1 MNHEY, CDR2 SVGAGI.

This chain connects TRBV5-8 to TRBJ1-4; 10 nucleotides align to TRBD1. This CDR3 has 16 amino acids. The V gene's germline CDR1 is SGHTS and CDR2 YDEGEE. V trimming: 4 bases; J trimming: 1 base; junction bases outside the gene matches: 4. The CDR3 spells CASSRGQGVTNEKLFF. The CDR3 DNA reads as TGTGCCAGCAGCCGCGGACAGGGGGTAACTAATGAAAAACTGTTTTTT.

V is TRBV7-9 and J is TRBJ1-4, with D hard to call. The CDR3 sequence is 14 residues long. The germline V gene has CDR1 SEHNR and CDR2 FQNEAQ (reference sequence). The V end lost 1 base, the J end lost 5 bases, and 8 bases lay between the germline ends. CDR3 in DNA: TGTGCCAGCAGCTTAGGATACAGCAATGAAAAACTGTTTTTT. Its protein product is CASSLGYSNEKLFF.

The rearrangement joins TRBV14 to TRBJ2-7; D gene uncertain. V shed 1 base and J shed 4 bases, with 11 bases lying between them. Germline V gene data show CDR1 as SGHDN and CDR2 as FVKESK. The CDR3 contains 14 residues. The CDR3 reads CASSQGAFLYEQYF. Here the CDR3 DNA reads TGTGCCAGCAGCCAAGGGGCCTTTTTATACGAGCAGTACTTC.

This clone appeared a few times. The rearrangement links TRBV6-2 or TRBV6-3 to TRBJ2-2, with TRBD2 matching over 10 bases. The CDR3 length is 17 residues. Germline values: CDR1 MNHEY, CDR2 SVGEGT. The junction had 13 bases not matched to a gene; V was cut back by 6 bases and J by 6 bases. CDR3 sequence reads: CASSRRAERGGPGELFF. CDR3 nucleotides: TGTGCCAGCAGCCGCCGGGCTGAGCGGGGGGGTCCCGGGGAGCTGTTTTTT.

The chain's CDR3 is CAWSRDSFSYEQYF. CDR3 nucleotide sequence: TGTGCCTGGAGCCGGGACAGCTTCTCCTACGAGCAGTACTTC. The rearrangement joins TRBV30 to TRBJ2-7; 7 bases agree with TRBD1. The germline V gene has CDR1 GTSNPN and CDR2 SVGIG (reference sequence). The CDR3 extends over 14 amino acids. V gave up 3 bases and J gave up 0 bases; unmatched junction bases: 5.

This clone has just a few counts. The chain carries TRBV27 and TRBJ2-7; 8 positions match TRBD2. This CDR3 spans 16 amino acids. In germline, CDR1 is MNHEY, CDR2 SMNVEV (reference sequence). Trimming cost V 5 bases and J 0 bases; bases outside gene matches: 9. The CDR3 loop is CASSPGAGAYSYEQYF. The DNA for the CDR3 is TGTGCCAGCAGTCCCGGAGCGGGGGCCTACTCCTACGAGCAGTACTTC.

The chain combines TRBV27 with TRBJ1-4; 9 bases are shared with TRBD1. CDR3 length equals 15 residues. The germline gives CDR1 MNHEY, CDR2 SMNVEV (reference sequence). The V and J ends lost 5 bases and 7 bases, in that order; junction bases with no gene match: 8. Here the CDR3 reads CASSLNRGLGEKLFF. In DNA form, the CDR3 reads TGTGCCAGCAGTCTTAACAGGGGGCTAGGTGAAAAACTGTTTTTT.

This clone has just a few counts. V is TRBV27 and J is TRBJ1-5, with a tentative D call TRBD1 (6 bases). The V end was cut by 5 bases, the J end by 1 base, with 12 bases between. Germline values: CDR1 MNHEY, CDR2 SMNVEV (reference sequence). The CDR3 has 15 amino acids. The CDR3 nucleotides are TGTGCCAGCAGTCCATACAGGGTCAGCAATCAGCCCCAGCATTTT. Translation gives CASSPYRVSNQPQHF.

This clone was detected a few times. The rearrangement links TRBV3-1 (or the pseudogene TRBV3-2) to TRBJ1-1; 9 bases agree with TRBD1. The V segment lost 4 bases and the J segment 12 bases; nucleotides outside the gene matches: 15. CDR3 size: 15 residues. Looked up from germline, CDR1 is LGHDT and CDR2 is YNNKEL (reference sequence). CDR3 in DNA: TGTGCCAGCAGCCCCCTCTCGACAGGGGGTCTGAGAACTTTCTTT. As protein: CASSPLSTGGLRTFF.

The chain is built from TRBV12-5 and TRBJ2-1, with TRBD1 matching over 8 bases. CDR1 is LGHNT, CDR2 FRNRAP, per germline. V dropped 6 bases and J dropped 9; count of bases not matched to a gene: 10. The CDR3 is 14 amino acids. The CDR3: CASGGTGHQGEQFF. CDR3 bases: TGTGCTAGTGGGGGGACAGGCCACCAAGGTGAGCAGTTCTTC.

J is TRBJ2-3 and V is TRBV7-9; tentatively, D is TRBD2 (7 bases). CDR3 length: 17 amino acids. V was shortened by 5 bases and J by 1 base, with 19 bases between the two germline ends. The V gene's germline CDR1 is SEHNR and CDR2 FQNEAQ (reference sequence). The CDR3 bases are TGTGCCAGCAGCCCGGATGGGGGGGCGCGTCGCACAGATACGCAGTATTTT. Translation gives CASSPDGGARRTDTQYF.

The rearrangement joins TRBV9 to TRBJ2-3; 7 bases match TRBD1. From germline, CDR1 is SGDLS and CDR2 YYNGEE. V lost 3 bases, J lost 3 bases, and 7 bases stayed unmatched. The CDR3 totals 15 residues. The DNA of the CDR3 is TGTGCCAGCAGCGCTCGACAGGGCAAAACAGATACGCAGTATTTT. This codes for CASSARQGKTDTQYF.

The rearrangement joins TRBV24-1 to TRBJ1-4, with D maybe TRBD1 (6 bases). This CDR3 has 14 residues. Looked up from germline, CDR1 is KGHDR and CDR2 is SFDVKD. The germline V and J ends were trimmed by 6 bases and 3 bases, with 10 bases remaining between them. The CDR3 DNA reads TGTGCCACCAGTAATGCAGGGGCTAATGAAAAACTGTTTTTT. Amino acid sequence: CATSNAGANEKLFF.

The chain couples TRBV27 to TRBJ2-6; TRBD1 might be the D (6 bases). The CDR3 covers 17 residues. V was cut by 5 bases and J by 0 bases, with 14 bases left in between. Germline assignment: CDR1 MNHEY and CDR2 SMNVEV (reference sequence). The CDR3: CASSPGQFRSGANVLTF. The CDR3, as DNA: TGTGCCAGCAGTCCCGGACAGTTTCGCTCTGGGGCCAACGTCCTGACTTTC.

This clone occurred a few times. The genes are TRBV12-3 or TRBV12-4 and TRBJ2-4; 9 nucleotides align to TRBD1. V lost 6 bases and J lost 7; bases outside the gene matches: 4. This CDR3 is 13 amino acids long. CDR3 in DNA: TGTGCCAGCAGGCCACAGGGGGCTAACATTCAGTACTTC. Protein sequence: CASRPQGANIQYF.

V gene TRBV7-9 combines with J gene TRBJ1-1; 9 bases match TRBD1. CDR3 size: 15 residues. J gave up 2 bases and V 6 bases, and 7 bases lay outside the gene matches. The germline V gene has CDR1 SEHNR and CDR2 FQNEAQ (reference sequence). The CDR3 loop reads CASRPTGGSNTEAFF. The CDR3 coding sequence is TGTGCCAGCAGGCCCACAGGGGGCTCCAACACTGAAGCTTTCTTT.

V usage is TRBV21-1 and J usage is TRBJ1-1. TRBV21-1 represents a pseudogene. CDR3 length: 12 amino acids. CDR3 region: CASSIEVTEAFF. CDR3 in DNA: TGTGCCAGCAGCATTGAGGTAACTGAAGCTTTCTTT.

DNA for the CDR3: TGTGCCAGCATATTAAGGAGGGGCAACACTGAAGCTTTCTTT. It yields the protein CASILRRGNTEAFF. The rearrangement joins TRBV2 to TRBJ1-1, with D maybe TRBD1 (5 bases). Germline lookup yields CDR1 SNHLY and CDR2 FYNNEI. The V and J ends lost 7 bases and 2 bases respectively, with 14 bases between them. CDR3 length: 14 residues.

This rearrangement joins TRBV5-4 to TRBJ2-5, with TRBD1 matching 7 bases. CDR1 and CDR2 from the germline V gene are SGHNT and YYREEE (reference sequence). J was trimmed by 5 bases and V by 0 bases; bases with no gene match: 7. This CDR3 comprises 15 residues. The CDR3 sequence: CASSLGGGRAETQYF. CDR3 coding DNA: TGTGCCAGCAGCTTGGGAGGGGGCAGGGCCGAGACCCAGTACTTC.

The rearrangement links TRBV6-5 to TRBJ1-6, with TRBD1 matching over 7 bases. The J segment lost 7 bases and the V segment lost 7 bases, leaving 7 bases of the junction unmatched. This CDR3 comprises 14 residues. Germline CDR1 reads MNHEY; CDR2 reads SVGAGI. CDR3 residues: CASTRGTENSPLHF. The DNA of the CDR3 is TGTGCCAGCACACGAGGGACAGAAAATTCACCCCTCCACTTT.

V usage is TRBV7-2 and J usage is TRBJ2-2; 7 positions match TRBD2. Germline loops: CDR1 SGHTA, CDR2 FQGNSA. V lost 6 bases to trimming and J lost 1 base; unmatched junction nucleotides: 2. The CDR3 contains 14 residues. The CDR3 loop reads CASRGGRNTGELFF. CDR3 DNA sequence: TGTGCCAGCAGGGGCGGGAGGAACACCGGGGAGCTGTTTTTT. Full variable domain (missing parts from reference TRBV7-2 and TRBJ2-2): GAGVSQSPSNKVTEKGKDVELRCDPISGHTALYWYRQSLGQGLEFLIYFQGNSAPDKSGLPSDRFSAERTGGSVSTLTIQRTQQEDSAVYLCASRGGRNTGELFFGEGSRLTVL.

The V call is TRBV5-6, the J call TRBJ1-2, with 12 bases lining up with TRBD1. V was pared by 3 bases and J by 6 bases, with 6 bases of the junction left unmatched. The CDR3 has 15 residues. Germline-derived CDR1 and CDR2 are SGHDT and YYEEEE. The CDR3 DNA is TGTGCCAGCAGCTGGGGGACAGGGGGCGCCCATGGCTACACCTTC. It codes for CASSWGTGGAHGYTF.